The clone carrying this TCR beta chain was detected only a few times. The antigen remains unidentified. Trimming shortened V by 0 bases and J by 8 bases, and 14 bases separated the two germline ends. The CDR3 contains 14 residues. From germline, CDR1 is SGHRS and CDR2 YFSETQ. Semi-nested PCR with Nested Universal Primer A followed constant-region reverse priming of full-length variable regions. TCRdb analysed the 5' RACE reads with MiXCR anew, one entry per CDR3 protein. This table holds some 60,000 distinct CDR3 sequences, more than 25% found once. Overall study findings and caveats: In terms of TCR gene usage, tumor memory CD4+ T cells clustered together with blood and lymph node memory CD4+ cells, as well as with lymph node naive CD4+ cells.

Purified naive CD4+ T cells were depleted of CD25+ Tregs. Sequencing was done on a sample of tumor-infiltrating naive CD4+ T cells sorted from the breast tumor. Subset: naive CD4+ T cells, CD4+CD45RA+CD25-. This rearrangement joins TRBV5-1 to TRBJ1-2; no clear D gene. The clonotype originates from a female donor with breast cancer. The CDR3 reads CASSLGRGAEGYTF. CDR3 DNA: TGCGCCAGCAGCTTGGGTAGAGGAGCAGAGGGCTACACCTTC.